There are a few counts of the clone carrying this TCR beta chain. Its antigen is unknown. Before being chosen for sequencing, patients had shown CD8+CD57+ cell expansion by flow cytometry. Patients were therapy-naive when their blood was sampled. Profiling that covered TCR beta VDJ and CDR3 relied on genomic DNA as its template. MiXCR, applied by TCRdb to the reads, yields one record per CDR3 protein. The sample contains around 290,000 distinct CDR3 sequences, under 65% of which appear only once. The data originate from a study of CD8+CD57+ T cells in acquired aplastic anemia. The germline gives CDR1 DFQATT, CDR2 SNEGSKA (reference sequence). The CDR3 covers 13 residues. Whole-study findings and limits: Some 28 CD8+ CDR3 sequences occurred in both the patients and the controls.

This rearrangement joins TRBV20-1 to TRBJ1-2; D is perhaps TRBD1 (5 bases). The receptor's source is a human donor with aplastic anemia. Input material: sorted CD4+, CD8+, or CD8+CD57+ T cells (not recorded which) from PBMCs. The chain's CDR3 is CSPRAGSGYGYTF. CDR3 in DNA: TGCAGCCCCAGGGCAGGGAGCGGCTATGGCTACACCTTC.